The 25 T cell receptor beta chains given below trace back to one sample, sequenced in a study of cytomegalovirus exposure and HLA in healthy donors. TCRdb keeps only in-frame clones here, not all; method: immunoSEQ multiplex PCR. The table has over 150,000 clones, 75% to 90% seen once. The sequencing sample was made of PBMCs. The source of these receptors is a man aged 18 to 35 in good health and CMV-seropositive.

The genes are TRBV7-7 and TRBJ2-6, with D unclear. V lost 8 bases, J lost 4 bases, and 12 bases lay in between. This CDR3 has 14 residues. Germline CDR1 reads SSHAT; CDR2 reads FNYEAQ (reference sequence). The CDR3 bases are TGTGCCAGCGCCCCTCAGGTGGGGGCCAACGTCCTGACTTTC. Encoded protein: CASAPQVGANVLTF.

J is TRBJ2-1 and V is TRBV28, with unresolved D. Trimming pared 1 base from V and 7 bases from J, leaving 11 bases between. Looked up from germline, CDR1 is MDHEN and CDR2 is SYDVKM. This CDR3 is built from 14 residues. The CDR3 spells CASSLFSGFNEQFF. CDR3 bases: TGTGCCAGCAGTTTATTTTCGGGTTTTAATGAGCAGTTCTTC.

This chain uses TRBV2 with TRBJ2-7; 10 bases are a match to TRBD1. CDR1 and CDR2 from the germline V gene are SNHLY and FYNNEI. Trimming at V came to 0 bases and at J to 2 bases, leaving 4 bases not matched to a gene. The CDR3 covers 16 residues. The CDR3 DNA follows: TGTGCCAGCAGTGAAGCGCCCGGGACAGGGGCCTACGAGCAGTACTTC. Translation gives CASSEAPGTGAYEQYF.

The sample holds one count of this clone. The gene calls are TRBV6-5 and TRBJ1-2; the D gene is possibly TRBD1 (5 bases). Germline loops: CDR1 MNHEY, CDR2 SVGAGI. There are 12 residues in the CDR3. Trimming took 4 bases from V and 8 from J, leaving 11 bases between them. In DNA, the CDR3 is TGTGCCAGCAGTTCGCCAGGGCGCGGCTACACCTTC. Translating it yields CASSSPGRGYTF.

In DNA, the CDR3 is TGTGCCTGGACCGGAGGACCTCGAATTTATGGCTACACCTTC. Translating gives CAWTGGPRIYGYTF. V gene TRBV30 combines with J gene TRBJ1-2; D uncertain. CDR1 and CDR2 from the germline V gene are GTSNPN and SVGIG (reference sequence). The CDR3 is made up of 14 amino acids. V was trimmed by 4 bases and J by 5 bases, leaving 17 bases between them.

The chain links TRBV7-8 to TRBJ2-2; TRBD1 agrees at 7 bases. Germline V gene data show CDR1 as SGHVS and CDR2 as FQNEAQ. The CDR3 runs to 16 residues. V gave up 6 bases and J gave up 0 bases; unmatched junction bases: 7. CDR3 bases: TGTGCCAGCAGTCACTGGACAGGACCGAACACCGGGGAGCTGTTTTTT. This sequence encodes CASSHWTGPNTGELFF.

CDR3 sequence reads: CATRLAGYTDTQYF. CDR3 nucleotides: TGTGCCACTCGACTAGCGGGGTACACAGATACGCAGTATTTT. The rearrangement links TRBV2 to TRBJ2-3; the match to TRBD2 covers 11 bases. Trimming removed 10 bases from V and 2 bases from J; junction bases left unmatched: 5. CDR1 and CDR2 from the germline V gene are SNHLY and FYNNEI. This CDR3 is built from 14 residues.

Here the CDR3 DNA reads TGTGCCAGCAGTTACTCGGACAGTGGGACTGAAGCTTTCTTT. It is translated as CASSYSDSGTEAFF. The chain recombines TRBV6-5 with TRBJ1-1, with D perhaps matching TRBD1 (6 bases). Germline values: CDR1 MNHEY, CDR2 SVGAGI. Trimming pared 0 bases from V and 5 bases from J, leaving 10 bases between. The CDR3 covers 14 residues.

The rearrangement links TRBV7-2 to TRBJ2-5, with 7 bases fitting TRBD2. The J call could be wrong; TRBJ2-7 is a better fit for the DNA end. This CDR3 has 14 amino acids. The germline gives CDR1 SGHTA, CDR2 FQGNSA. CDR3 in amino acids: CASSFNRAGAEQYF. The CDR3 DNA reads TGTGCCAGCAGCTTTAATCGGGCGGGAGCCGAGCAGTACTTC.

The V call is TRBV6-1, the J call TRBJ1-2, with D hard to call. V was clipped by 3 bases and J by 4 bases, with 15 bases between them. The CDR3 covers 15 residues. Germline CDR1 reads MNHNS; CDR2 reads SASEGT. The CDR3 DNA reads as TGTGCCAGCAGTGATGGCCCGGGAGGACTCTATGGCTACACCTTC. This sequence encodes CASSDGPGGLYGYTF.

The chain recombines TRBV7-2 with TRBJ2-3, with TRBD1 identical over 8 bases. The CDR3 sequence is 17 residues long. The J segment lost 0 bases and the V segment lost 5 bases, leaving 10 bases of the junction unmatched. CDR1 SGHTA and CDR2 FQGNSA come from the germline V gene. The CDR3 coding sequence is TGTGCCAGCAGCCACAGGGGGTACTCATCTAGCACAGATACGCAGTATTTT. Its protein is CASSHRGYSSSTDTQYF.

There are a few counts of this clone. The CDR3 loop is CASSRQGGNQPQHF. The CDR3, as DNA: TGTGCCAGCAGTAGACAGGGGGGAAATCAGCCCCAGCATTTT. The chain links TRBV2 to TRBJ1-5, with TRBD1 identical over 9 bases. Germline assignment: CDR1 SNHLY and CDR2 FYNNEI. V lost 5 bases to trimming and J lost 4 bases; unmatched junction nucleotides: 3. CDR3 length equals 14 residues.

The CDR3 DNA sequence: TGTGCCAGCAGCTTAGAATCATGGCGGAATCAGCCCCAGCATTTT. This encodes CASSLESWRNQPQHF. The genes are TRBV7-2 and TRBJ1-5, with D unclear. V was clipped by 1 base and J by 4 bases, with 11 bases between them. The length of the CDR3 is 15 residues. Germline V gives CDR1 SGHTA, CDR2 FQGNSA.

The rearrangement uses TRBV7-2 and TRBJ1-3, with D possibly being TRBD1 (5 bases). Germline V CDR1 and CDR2: SGHTA, FQGNSA. This CDR3 contains 15 residues. Trimming removed 1 base at V and 4 bases at J, with 11 bases between. The CDR3 reads CASSLDRAGGNTIYF. CDR3 nucleotide sequence: TGTGCCAGCAGCTTAGACAGAGCAGGGGGAAACACCATATATTTT.

The V gene is TRBV5-6, the J gene TRBJ1-2, with D possibly TRBD1 on 6 matching bases. V dropped 3 bases and J dropped 3 bases, with 9 bases sitting between them. The CDR3 covers 13 residues. The V gene's germline CDR1 is SGHDT and CDR2 YYEEEE. The CDR3: CASSSQGHYGYTF. The CDR3 region has the DNA TGTGCCAGCAGCTCGCAGGGGCACTATGGCTACACCTTC.

The rearrangement uses TRBV29-1 and TRBJ2-1; 13 bases are shared with TRBD2. Looked up from germline, CDR1 is SQVTM and CDR2 is ANQGSEA. CDR3 length: 16 amino acids. J was trimmed by 0 bases and V by 7 bases; bases with no gene match: 6. In DNA, the CDR3 is TGCAGCGCCGGACTAGCGGGGGCCTCCTCCTACAATGAGCAGTTCTTC. Translation gives CSAGLAGASSYNEQFF.

As regards this clone: The sample has other DNA sequences that encode this CDR3 too. The genes are TRBV6-5 and TRBJ2-6; unclear D gene. The germline gives CDR1 MNHEY, CDR2 SVGAGI. Trimming shortened V by 6 bases and J by 2 bases, and 5 bases separated the two germline ends. This CDR3 has 13 amino acids. CDR3 sequence: CASRSTGANVLTF. The CDR3 nucleotides are TGTGCCAGCAGGAGTACTGGGGCCAACGTCCTGACTTTC.

This chain joins TRBV11-2 and TRBJ1-6, with 8 bases lining up with TRBD1. CDR1 SGHAT and CDR2 FQNNGV come from the germline V gene. The CDR3 is 17 residues long. Trimming took 5 bases from V and 4 from J; bases not matched to a gene: 10. The CDR3 region is CASSLRTGNLYNSPLHF. CDR3 coding DNA: TGTGCCAGCAGCCTCCGGACAGGGAATTTATATAATTCACCCCTCCACTTT.

The chain couples TRBV7-2 to TRBJ1-1; 7 bases fit TRBD1. The CDR3 is 15 residues long. Germline-derived CDR1 and CDR2 are SGHTA and FQGNSA. Trimming cost V 1 base and J 0 bases; bases outside gene matches: 2. The CDR3 reads CASSLEGTVNTEAFF. The CDR3 nucleotides read TGTGCCAGCAGCTTAGAGGGGACAGTGAACACTGAAGCTTTCTTT.

The chain employs TRBV27 and TRBJ1-1; D is perhaps TRBD1 (5 bases). This CDR3 comprises 14 residues. V lost 6 bases and J lost 5, with 16 bases in between. Germline CDR1 reads MNHEY; CDR2 reads SMNVEV (reference sequence). In nucleotides, the CDR3 is TGTGCCAGCAGGATAAGGGGCCAAGTGACTGAAGCTTTCTTT. Its translation: CASRIRGQVTEAFF.

This sequence joins TRBV6-5 and TRBJ1-1; the D gene is possibly TRBD1 (5 bases). CDR1 is MNHEY, CDR2 SVGAGI, per germline. This CDR3 has 14 residues. Trimming pared 2 bases from V and 6 bases from J, leaving 13 bases between. In nucleotides, the CDR3 is TGTGCCAGCAGTTACGACGGGGGTGGCGCTGAAGCTTTCTTT. It encodes CASSYDGGGAEAFF.

The rearrangement links TRBV9 to TRBJ2-2; 8 bases fit TRBD2. The V segment lost 0 bases and the J segment 7 bases; nucleotides outside the gene matches: 5. The CDR3 spans 15 residues. Per the germline V gene, CDR1 is SGDLS and CDR2 is YYNGEE. CDR3 amino acids: CASSVVSGSFGELFF. In nucleotides, the CDR3 is TGTGCCAGCAGCGTAGTAAGCGGGAGTTTCGGGGAGCTGTTTTTT. Together with reference TRBV9 and TRBJ2-2, the CDR3 gives the full variable domain: DSGVTQTPKHLITATGQRVTLRCSPRSGDLSVYWYQQSLDQGLQFLIQYYNGEERAKGNILERFSAQQFPDLHSELNLSSLELGDSALYFCASSVVSGSFGELFFGEGSRLTVL.

This chain uses TRBV7-9 with TRBJ2-7, with D maybe TRBD2 (6 bases). Trimming left V 5 bases short and J 5 bases short, with 19 bases between. The CDR3 is 15 amino acids. Germline values: CDR1 SEHNR, CDR2 FQNEAQ (reference sequence). This CDR3 reads CASSPGVAVIDEQYF. CDR3 nucleotide sequence: TGTGCCAGCAGCCCCGGCGTAGCGGTAATCGACGAGCAGTACTTC.

This clone was recorded once. The CDR3 sequence: CASSQATGQGEAFF. CDR3 sequence (DNA): TGCGCCAGCAGCCAGGCTACTGGACAGGGGGAAGCTTTCTTT. The rearrangement joins TRBV4-3 to TRBJ1-1; 9 nucleotides align to TRBD1. The CDR3 length is 14 residues. In germline, CDR1 is LGHNA, CDR2 YSLEER. V gave up 3 bases and J gave up 8 bases; unmatched junction bases: 7.

This chain connects TRBV9 to TRBJ2-7, with 8 bases matching TRBD1. Trimming at V came to 4 bases and at J to 0 bases, leaving 6 bases not matched to a gene. The germline V gene has CDR1 SGDLS and CDR2 YYNGEE. The CDR3 loop spans 15 amino acids. For the CDR3, the DNA is TGTGCCAGCAGCCCGGGACAGGAACCCTCCTACGAGCAGTACTTC. This gives the protein CASSPGQEPSYEQYF.